Presented here are 29 T cell receptor beta chains from one specimen sequenced in a study of cytomegalovirus exposure and HLA in healthy donors. PCR was performed using 60 Vbeta and 13 Jbeta primers. Measured with immunoSEQ multiplex PCR; TCRdb has only the in-frame clones, and not every one. Among more than 85,000 clones listed, 69% were seen once. Sample: PBMCs. The receptors here all came from a female donor in good health and CMV-seronegative.

With regard to this clone: Germline is not matched at one junction end, which may reflect a read error. The rearrangement joins TRBV7-7 to TRBJ2-7; D tentatively fits TRBD1 or TRBD2 (6 bases each). From germline, CDR1 is SSHAT and CDR2 FNYEAQ (reference sequence). The CDR3 sequence is 14 residues long. The CDR3 protein is CASSLGGQGNEQYF. The DNA for the CDR3 is TGTGCTAGCAGCTTAGGGGGGCAGGGCAACGAGCAGTACTTC.

The chain couples TRBV29-1 to TRBJ2-5, with 7 bases fitting TRBD1. V dropped 3 bases and J dropped 5; count of bases not matched to a gene: 9. Germline assignment: CDR1 SQVTM and CDR2 ANQGSEA. The CDR3 has 14 residues. DNA for the CDR3: TGCAGCGTTGAGGGACAGCCTCTTCGGGAGACCCAGTACTTC. Protein: CSVEGQPLRETQYF. Full variable domain (missing parts from reference TRBV29-1 and TRBJ2-5): SAVISQKPSRDICQRGTSLTIQCQVDSQVTMMFWYRQQPGQSLTLIATANQGSEATYESGFVIDKFPISRPNLTFSTLTVSNMSPEDSSIYLCSVEGQPLRETQYFGPGTRLLVL.

This clone was seen once. The J gene is TRBJ1-2, the V gene TRBV7-9; perhaps TRBD1 as D (5 bases). The CDR3 consists of 16 residues. Trimming pared 7 bases from V and 4 bases from J, leaving 22 bases between. Germline V lookup: CDR1 SEHNR, CDR2 FQNEAQ (reference sequence). The CDR3 DNA reads TGTGCCAGCACCCTGGGAGGGGAAGGGAGGCTCTATGGCTACACCTTC. This sequence encodes CASTLGGEGRLYGYTF. Full variable domain (outside the CDR3, taken from reference TRBV7-9 and TRBJ1-2): DTGVSQNPRHKITKRGQNVTFRCDPISEHNRLYWYRQTLGQGPEFLTYFQNEAQLEKSRLLSDRFSAERPKGSFSTLEIQRTEQGDSAMYLCASTLGGEGRLYGYTFGSGTRLTVV.

The chain combines TRBV13 with TRBJ2-7; D ambiguous. Trimming pared 4 bases from V and 1 base from J, leaving 8 bases between. From germline, CDR1 is PRHDT and CDR2 FYEKMQ (reference sequence). The CDR3 has 13 residues. CDR3 region: CASSSLGSYEQYF. As DNA, the CDR3 is TGTGCCAGCAGCTCGCTAGGATCCTACGAGCAGTACTTC.

This clone was found a few times. The chain employs TRBV7-9 and TRBJ2-1; D remains unclear. The CDR3 sequence is 16 residues long. The V end lost 3 bases, the J end lost 3 bases, and 15 bases lay between the germline ends. CDR1 and CDR2 from the germline V gene are SEHNR and FQNEAQ (reference sequence). CDR3: CASSFEQQGYYNEQFF. The CDR3 DNA reads TGTGCCAGCAGCTTTGAACAGCAAGGATACTACAATGAGCAGTTCTTC. The complete variable domain, with remaining parts taken from reference TRBV7-9 and TRBJ2-1, reads DTGVSQNPRHKITKRGQNVTFRCDPISEHNRLYWYRQTLGQGPEFLTYFQNEAQLEKSRLLSDRFSAERPKGSFSTLEIQRTEQGDSAMYLCASSFEQQGYYNEQFFGPGTRLTVL.

CDR3 region: CASSDAGTGRQPQHF. The CDR3 coding sequence is TGTGCCAGCAGCGACGCCGGGACAGGTCGTCAGCCCCAGCATTTT. This chain uses TRBV7-8 with TRBJ1-5; 8 nucleotides match TRBD1. The CDR3 contains 15 residues. CDR1 and CDR2 from the germline V gene are SGHVS and FQNEAQ. The V segment lost 5 bases and the J segment 6 bases; nucleotides outside the gene matches: 9. The entire variable domain, with the rest obtained from reference TRBV7-8 and TRBJ1-5, is as follows: GAGVSQSPRYKVAKRGQDVALRCDPISGHVSLFWYQQALGQGPEFLTYFQNEAQLDKSGLPSDRFFAERPEGSVSTLKIQRTQQEDSAVYLCASSDAGTGRQPQHFGDGTRLSIL.

V and J are TRBV15 and TRBJ2-3, with 9 bases aligning to TRBD2. The V segment lost 3 bases and the J segment 1 base; nucleotides outside the gene matches: 2. The CDR3 spans 15 residues. Germline values: CDR1 LNHNV, CDR2 YYDKDF (reference sequence). CDR3 sequence reads: CATSSSGSGTDTQYF. CDR3 DNA: TGTGCCACCAGCAGTAGCGGGAGTGGCACAGATACGCAGTATTTT.

This clone has a handful of counts. The chain couples TRBV6-6 to TRBJ2-2; 10 bases are a match to TRBD1. V lost 8 bases to trimming and J lost 7 bases; unmatched junction nucleotides: 4. The CDR3 has 13 residues. Germline CDR1 reads MNHNY; CDR2 reads SVGAGI (reference sequence). CDR3 bases: TGTGCCAGCGGGACAGGGGATCACGGGGAGCTGTTTTTT. Translated, it gives CASGTGDHGELFF.

CDR3 sequence: CASSDRGPYNEQFF. The CDR3 DNA reads as TGCGCCAGCAGCGACAGGGGCCCTTACAATGAGCAGTTCTTC. This chain joins TRBV5-1 and TRBJ2-1; 8 bases are shared with TRBD1. The CDR3 runs to 14 residues. The V segment lost 4 bases and the J segment 4 bases; nucleotides outside the gene matches: 4. The germline gives CDR1 SGHRS, CDR2 YFSETQ.

The chain combines TRBV7-9 with TRBJ1-3; no definite D call. Germline CDR1 and CDR2: SEHNR and FQNEAQ (reference sequence). V was shortened by 1 base and J by 4 bases, with 14 bases between the two germline ends. This CDR3 region has 16 residues. The CDR3 DNA reads TGTGCCAGCAGCTTAGAAGGGCGGGGAGGCGGAAACACCATATATTTT. It yields the protein CASSLEGRGGGNTIYF.

The chain links TRBV30 to TRBJ2-3, with D possibly TRBD2 on 6 matching bases. This CDR3 contains 14 residues. Germline V lookup: CDR1 GTSNPN, CDR2 SVGIG (reference sequence). Trimming left V 4 bases short and J 4 bases short, with 15 bases between. CDR3 loop: CAWTRGIRADTQYF. CDR3 DNA sequence: TGTGCCTGGACTCGCGGGATCAGGGCAGATACGCAGTATTTT.

This clone is a singleton in its sample. The chain combines TRBV28 with TRBJ2-7; 13 bases fit TRBD2. Germline V gene lookup returns CDR1 MDHEN and CDR2 SYDVKM. The V and J ends lost 6 bases and 7 bases, in that order; junction bases with no gene match: 6. The CDR3 loop spans 14 amino acids. CDR3 protein: CASRGLAGRGEQYF. CDR3 coding DNA: TGTGCCAGCAGGGGACTAGCGGGGCGAGGGGAGCAGTACTTC. Supplemented by reference TRBV28 and TRBJ2-7, the full variable domain reads DVKVTQSSRYLVKRTGEKVFLECVQDMDHENMFWYRQDPGLGLRLIYFSYDVKMKEKGDIPEGYSVSREKKERFSLILESASTNQTSMYLCASRGLAGRGEQYFGPGTRLTVT.

This clone occurred a few times. CDR3 bases: TGTGCCAGCAGTGAAATGGGGATACAGACAGGGGGGGGGACTGAAGCTTTCTTT. Protein product: CASSEMGIQTGGGTEAFF. This chain links TRBV2 with TRBJ1-1; 9 bases fit TRBD1. V shed 2 bases and J 5 bases; nucleotides not matched to a gene: 15. The CDR3 is 18 amino acids. Germline V gene data show CDR1 as SNHLY and CDR2 as FYNNEI.

The chain joins TRBV19 to TRBJ1-2; the D gene is possibly TRBD1 (5 bases). The CDR3 is made up of 14 amino acids. With 4 bases removed from V and 4 bases from J, the gap between germline ends came to 13 bases. Germline values: CDR1 LNHDA, CDR2 SQIVND (reference sequence). CDR3 region: CASSTEGGVYGYTF. In DNA form, the CDR3 reads TGTGCCAGTAGTACTGAAGGAGGGGTCTATGGCTACACCTTC.

The rearrangement joins TRBV6-1 to TRBJ1-2; 10 bases match TRBD1. From germline, CDR1 is MNHNS and CDR2 SASEGT. V lost 0 bases and J lost 5; bases outside the gene matches: 9. This CDR3 contains 17 residues. CDR3 amino acids: CASSEANRQGAHYGYTF. CDR3 in DNA: TGTGCCAGCAGTGAAGCCAATAGACAGGGGGCGCATTATGGCTACACCTTC.

This clone was seen a few times. V usage is TRBV5-1 and J usage is TRBJ1-1; possibly TRBD1 for D (5 bases). CDR1 and CDR2 from the germline V gene are SGHRS and YFSETQ. Trimming cost V 1 base and J 4 bases, with 5 bases left between them. This CDR3 has 12 amino acids. Written as DNA, the CDR3 is TGCGCCAGCAGCTTGAGGGGCACTGAAGCTTTCTTT. Residues: CASSLRGTEAFF.

The J gene is TRBJ2-7, the V gene TRBV5-1; 10 nucleotides agree with TRBD1. The V gene end was trimmed by 6 bases and the J gene end by 6 bases; junction bases not matched to a gene: 9. The germline CDR1 and CDR2 sequences are SGHRS and YFSETQ. CDR3 length: 14 residues. CDR3 coding DNA: TGCGCCAGCACCCCCGGGACAGGGGTCGGCGAGCAGTACTTC. It translates to CASTPGTGVGEQYF.

This chain uses TRBV10-3 with TRBJ2-7; 7 bases match TRBD1. The germline V gene has CDR1 ENHRY and CDR2 SYGVKD. V was clipped by 3 bases and J by 2 bases; unmatched bases: 7. This CDR3 is 15 amino acids long. The chain's CDR3 is CAISDTKDRAYEQYF. DNA for the CDR3: TGTGCCATCAGTGACACTAAAGACAGGGCCTACGAGCAGTACTTC.

This clone showed up just once. The chain is built from TRBV10-3 and TRBJ1-5; no clear D. CDR3 length: 14 amino acids. V gave up 2 bases and J gave up 5 bases, with 10 bases separating them. CDR1 is ENHRY, CDR2 SYGVKD, per germline. This CDR3 is CAISEGRRHQPQHF. As DNA, the CDR3 is TGTGCCATCAGTGAGGGGAGGAGGCATCAGCCCCAGCATTTT.

The genes are TRBV6-5 and TRBJ1-1, with 7 bases fitting TRBD1. Trimming cost V 2 bases and J 5 bases; bases outside gene matches: 5. Germline V lookup: CDR1 MNHEY, CDR2 SVGAGI. This CDR3 is built from 14 residues. The DNA of the CDR3 is TGTGCCAGCAGTTACGGAGGGGGCGCAACTGAAGCTTTCTTT. It encodes CASSYGGGATEAFF.

The V call is TRBV5-6, the J call TRBJ2-2; possible D gene TRBD1, 5 bases. The CDR3 has 16 amino acids. V was trimmed by 4 bases and J by 6 bases, leaving 19 bases between them. Germline lookup yields CDR1 SGHDT and CDR2 YYEEEE. The CDR3: CASSPAREHQAGELFF. CDR3 in DNA: TGTGCCAGCAGCCCCGCCAGGGAACACCAGGCCGGGGAGCTGTTTTTT.

This chain joins TRBV19 and TRBJ1-5, with D possibly TRBD1 on 6 matching bases. The CDR3 has 14 amino acids. Germline V gene lookup returns CDR1 LNHDA and CDR2 SQIVND (reference sequence). V dropped 5 bases and J dropped 7 bases, with 15 bases sitting between them. This chain's CDR3 is CASSPGGGEQPQHF. Written as DNA, the CDR3 is TGTGCCAGTAGTCCGGGAGGGGGTGAACAGCCCCAGCATTTT.

The J gene is TRBJ2-3, the V gene TRBV12-5; D is unresolved. The length of the CDR3 is 12 residues. Between the trimmed V and J ends, which lost 6 bases and 6 bases, there was a span of 10 bases. In germline, CDR1 is LGHNT, CDR2 FRNRAP. CDR3 sequence reads: CASGSTGDTQYF. The CDR3 nucleotides read TGTGCTAGTGGGTCTACCGGGGATACGCAGTATTTT.

The chain is built from TRBV7-8 and TRBJ1-2; 7 bases are a match to TRBD1. The CDR3 is made up of 15 amino acids. Germline V gene lookup returns CDR1 SGHVS and CDR2 FQNEAQ. Trimming took 5 bases from V and 4 from J; bases not matched to a gene: 10. This CDR3 is CASSPTTTGIYGYTF. CDR3 DNA: TGTGCCAGCAGCCCCACCACGACAGGGATCTATGGCTACACCTTC.

This chain joins TRBV6-5 and TRBJ2-7, with D perhaps TRBD1 (6 bases). V was clipped by 0 bases and J by 2 bases, with 14 bases between them. Germline V gene data show CDR1 as MNHEY and CDR2 as SVGAGI. The CDR3 is 16 amino acids. The CDR3: CASSYSGQLWAYEQYF. DNA for the CDR3: TGTGCCAGCAGTTACTCTGGACAGCTGTGGGCCTACGAGCAGTACTTC.

The chain has TRBV11-3 and TRBJ1-1, with 8 positions matching TRBD1. V lost 0 bases to trimming and J lost 2 bases; unmatched junction nucleotides: 8. Germline V gene lookup returns CDR1 SGHNT and CDR2 YENEEA. The CDR3 is made up of 17 amino acids. Here the CDR3 DNA reads TGTGCCAGCAGCTTAGATGAAATGGGACAGGAAAACACTGAAGCTTTCTTT. Its protein is CASSLDEMGQENTEAFF. Full variable domain (remainder filled in from reference TRBV11-3 and TRBJ1-1): EAGVVQSPRYKIIEKKQPVAFWCNPISGHNTLYWYLQNLGQGPELLIRYENEEAVDDSQLPKDRFSAERLKGVDSTLKIQPAELGDSAVYLCASSLDEMGQENTEAFFGQGTRLTVV.

This chain connects TRBV6-5 to TRBJ2-7; D gene unclear. The CDR3 consists of 12 residues. Germline loops: CDR1 MNHEY, CDR2 SVGAGI. V lost 8 bases, J lost 3 bases, and 11 bases lay in between. CDR3 DNA: TGTGCCAGCCGAGACGGCGGCTACGAGCAGTACTTC. Amino acids: CASRDGGYEQYF.

This clone was seen more than once but under ten times. The chain employs TRBV11-3 and TRBJ1-3; D gene uncertain. This CDR3 has 12 amino acids. Germline V lookup: CDR1 SGHNT, CDR2 YENEEA. Deletions cut 5 bases from V and 9 bases from J, with 11 bases between. CDR3 bases: TGTGCCAGCAGCGACACCCCCCTCACCATATATTTT. Protein: CASSDTPLTIYF. Looking up the rest from reference TRBV11-3 and TRBJ1-3 gives the full variable domain: EAGVVQSPRYKIIEKKQPVAFWCNPISGHNTLYWYLQNLGQGPELLIRYENEEAVDDSQLPKDRFSAERLKGVDSTLKIQPAELGDSAVYLCASSDTPLTIYFGEGSWLTVV.

This chain links TRBV29-1 with TRBJ1-2, with D possibly TRBD1 on 6 matching bases. The CDR3 runs 12 residues. V lost 7 bases and J lost 5, with 14 bases in between. CDR1 SQVTM and CDR2 ANQGSEA come from the germline V gene. The CDR3 here is CSGGGQGYGYTF. CDR3 in DNA: TGCAGCGGGGGGGGCCAGGGGTATGGCTACACCTTC.